Detailed here is one T cell receptor (beta chain). The CDR3 has 17 amino acids. The V gene's germline CDR1 is SGHVS and CDR2 FNYEAQ. The J segment lost 7 bases and the V segment lost 4 bases, leaving 14 bases of the junction unmatched. These data belong to a study of blood T cell repertoires in COVID-19. Background on the study: Samples taken during acute and convalescent COVID-19 were collected in the United States, Italy and Spain.

Authors' methods: How many nucleated cells were present was estimated from reference gene primer amplification. Clones were read by immunoSEQ multiplex PCR, and TCRdb kept only the in-frame ones, dropping some. D and trimming were read from the DNA, whereas the V and J calls and clone size are those reported in that table. The table has about 33,000 clones, about 78% seen once. The sequence came from a man older than 75 with acute or convalescent COVID-19. This rearrangement joins TRBV7-6 to TRBJ1-4, with TRBD1 matching 8 bases. Source material: peripheral blood. Here the CDR3 DNA reads TGTGCCAGCAGCTCCGGACAGGGAATCCCGTCTGGTGAAAAACTGTTTTTT. It specifies CASSSGQGIPSGEKLFF.